The text below deals with one TCR beta chain. Method: immunoSEQ multiplex PCR; TCRdb's copy keeps in-frame clones and lacks some. The sample consists of roughly 200,000 clones, 75% to 90% of them appearing once. Grouping used clinical history reported by participants in a survey and questionnaire. Per the germline V gene, CDR1 is SNHLY and CDR2 is FYNNEI. The CDR3 extends over 16 amino acids. The V segment lost 6 bases and the J segment 0 bases; nucleotides outside the gene matches: 9. The data stem from a study of blood T cell repertoires in COVID-19. The sequence was obtained from a woman between 35 and 50 years old with acute COVID-19. Input material: PBMCs or T cells enriched from blood (not recorded which). The rearrangement joins TRBV2 to TRBJ2-3, with 7 bases fitting TRBD1. The CDR3 DNA reads as TGTGCCAGCAGCCAGGACAGGTTATCTAGCACAGATACGCAGTATTTT. Its translation: CASSQDRLSSTDTQYF.